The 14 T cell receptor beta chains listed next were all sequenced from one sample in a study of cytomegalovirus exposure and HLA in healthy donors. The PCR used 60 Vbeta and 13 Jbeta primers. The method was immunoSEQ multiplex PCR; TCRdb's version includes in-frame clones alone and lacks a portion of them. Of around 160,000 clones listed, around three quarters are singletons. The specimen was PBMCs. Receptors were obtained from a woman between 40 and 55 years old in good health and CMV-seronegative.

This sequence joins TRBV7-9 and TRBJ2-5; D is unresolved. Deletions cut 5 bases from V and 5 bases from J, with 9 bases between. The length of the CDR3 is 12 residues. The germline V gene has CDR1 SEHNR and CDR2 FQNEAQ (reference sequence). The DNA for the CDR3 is TGTGCCAGCAGCCCACGCCAGGAGACCCAGTACTTC. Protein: CASSPRQETQYF.

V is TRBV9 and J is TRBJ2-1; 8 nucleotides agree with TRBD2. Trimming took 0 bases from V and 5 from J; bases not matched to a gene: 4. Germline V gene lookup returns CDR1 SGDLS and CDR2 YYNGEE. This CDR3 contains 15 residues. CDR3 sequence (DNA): TGTGCCAGCAGCGTAGGTAGCGGGGTTGACAATGAGCAGTTCTTC. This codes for CASSVGSGVDNEQFF.

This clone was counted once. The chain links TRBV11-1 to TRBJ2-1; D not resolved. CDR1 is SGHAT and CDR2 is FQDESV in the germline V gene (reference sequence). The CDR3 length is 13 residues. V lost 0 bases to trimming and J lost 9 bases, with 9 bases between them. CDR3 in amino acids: CASSLARTSEQFF. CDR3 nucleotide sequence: TGTGCCAGCAGCTTAGCGCGTACTTCTGAGCAGTTCTTC.

The chain's CDR3 is CASQQGALNTEAFF. The CDR3 nucleotides read TGTGCCAGTCAACAGGGGGCCCTGAACACTGAAGCTTTCTTT. The chain links TRBV2 to TRBJ1-1; TRBD1 matches 9 bases. CDR1 and CDR2 from the germline V gene are SNHLY and FYNNEI. The CDR3 is 14 amino acids. The junction had 5 bases not matched to a gene; V was cut back by 9 bases and J by 0 bases.

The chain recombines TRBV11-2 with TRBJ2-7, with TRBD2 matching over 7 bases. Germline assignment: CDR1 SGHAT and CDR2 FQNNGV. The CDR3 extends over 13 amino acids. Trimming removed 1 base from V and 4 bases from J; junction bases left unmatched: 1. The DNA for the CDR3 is TGTGCCAGCAGCTTAGGGGGGGGGTACGAGCAGTACTTC. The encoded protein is CASSLGGGYEQYF.

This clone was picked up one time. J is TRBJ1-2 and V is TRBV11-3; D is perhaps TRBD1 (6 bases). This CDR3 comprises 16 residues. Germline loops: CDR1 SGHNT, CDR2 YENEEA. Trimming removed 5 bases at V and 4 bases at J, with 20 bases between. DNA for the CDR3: TGTGCCAGCAGCCCCCGTGAAAAACAGGGATCCTATGGCTACACCTTC. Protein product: CASSPREKQGSYGYTF.

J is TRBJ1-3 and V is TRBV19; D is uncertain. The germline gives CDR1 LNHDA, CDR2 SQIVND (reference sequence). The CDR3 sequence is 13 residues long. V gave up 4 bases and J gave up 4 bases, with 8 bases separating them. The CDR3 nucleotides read TGTGCCAGTAGTACTCACAGAGGAAACACCATATATTTT. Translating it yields CASSTHRGNTIYF.

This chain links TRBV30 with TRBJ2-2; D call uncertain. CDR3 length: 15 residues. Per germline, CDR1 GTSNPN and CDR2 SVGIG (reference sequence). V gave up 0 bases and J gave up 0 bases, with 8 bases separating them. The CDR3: CAWSVLRTNTGELFF. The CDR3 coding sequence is TGTGCCTGGAGTGTGCTCAGGACGAACACCGGGGAGCTGTTTTTT.

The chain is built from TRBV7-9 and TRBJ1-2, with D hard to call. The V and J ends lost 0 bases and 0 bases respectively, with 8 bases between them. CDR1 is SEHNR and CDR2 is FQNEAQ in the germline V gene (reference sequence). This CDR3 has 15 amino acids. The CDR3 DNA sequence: TGTGCCAGCAGCTTAGCTCAGGCGCCTAACTATGGCTACACCTTC. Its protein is CASSLAQAPNYGYTF.

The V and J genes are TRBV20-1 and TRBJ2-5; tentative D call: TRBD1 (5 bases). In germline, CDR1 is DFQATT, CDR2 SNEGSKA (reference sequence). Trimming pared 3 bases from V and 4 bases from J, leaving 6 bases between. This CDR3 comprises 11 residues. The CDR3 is CSASQGETQYF. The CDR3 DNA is TGCAGTGCTAGCCAGGGAGAGACCCAGTACTTC.

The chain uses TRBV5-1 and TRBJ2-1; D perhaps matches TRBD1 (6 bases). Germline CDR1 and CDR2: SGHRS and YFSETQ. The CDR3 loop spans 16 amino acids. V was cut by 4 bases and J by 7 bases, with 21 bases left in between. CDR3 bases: TGCGCCAGCAGCCGCCAAGGGTCAGGGGCTGAGAATGAGCAGTTCTTC. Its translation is CASSRQGSGAENEQFF.

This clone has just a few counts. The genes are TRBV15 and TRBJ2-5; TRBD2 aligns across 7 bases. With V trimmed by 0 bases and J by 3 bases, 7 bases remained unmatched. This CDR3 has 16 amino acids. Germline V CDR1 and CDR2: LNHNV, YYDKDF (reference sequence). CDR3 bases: TGTGCCACCAGCAGAGATGTGTCTAGCGGAGAAGAGACCCAGTACTTC. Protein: CATSRDVSSGEETQYF.

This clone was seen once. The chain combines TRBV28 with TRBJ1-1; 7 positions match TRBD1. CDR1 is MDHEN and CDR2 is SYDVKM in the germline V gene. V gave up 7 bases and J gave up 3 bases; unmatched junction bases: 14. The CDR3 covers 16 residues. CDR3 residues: CASTLIRPTGDTEAFF. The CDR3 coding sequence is TGTGCCAGCACCTTAATCCGGCCAACAGGGGACACTGAAGCTTTCTTT.

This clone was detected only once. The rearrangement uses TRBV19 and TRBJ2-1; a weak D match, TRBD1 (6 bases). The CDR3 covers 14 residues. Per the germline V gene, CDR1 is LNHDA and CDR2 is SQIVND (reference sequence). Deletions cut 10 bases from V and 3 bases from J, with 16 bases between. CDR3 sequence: CATLDSAFYNEQFF. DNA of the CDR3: TGTGCCACCTTGGACAGCGCATTCTACAATGAGCAGTTCTTC.